This T cell receptor (beta chain) was sequenced in a study of blood T cell repertoires in COVID-19. About the study: Acute and convalescent COVID-19 samples came from the United States, Italy and Spain. Sources were T cells, B-cell-depleted T cells, or PBMCs; the material itself was cDNA or gDNA.

Per the study methods: How many nucleated cells were present was estimated from reference gene primer amplification. Only in-frame clones appear in the TCRdb table, and some are missing; sequencing was by immunoSEQ multiplex PCR. V and J calls and clone size are copied from that table; D and trimming were computed from the DNA. Altogether 8,000 to 9,500 clones are present, 80% to 90% being singletons, with the ten largest covering around 6.9%. The trim removed 5 bases at V and 6 bases at J, leaving 4 bases unmatched. CDR1 is PRHDT, CDR2 FYEKMQ, per germline (reference sequence). This CDR3 has 12 residues.

The sequenced material came from peripheral blood. This chain links TRBV13 with TRBJ2-7, with 7 bases that match TRBD1. The TCR originated in a human donor with active COVID-19. The donor label of this sample is uncertain. This CDR3 reads CASSRYRGEQYV. Written as DNA, the CDR3 is TGTGCCAGCAGCCGATACAGGGGCGAGCAGTACGTC.